The sequence of this T cell receptor beta chain was determined in a study of graft-versus-host responses after intestinal transplantation. Overall study context: Transplants were multivisceral, liver-intestinal, or isolated intestinal. Every one of the recipients received anti-thymocyte globulin induction and afterwards took tacrolimus and steroids for roughly three years.

Of note for this clone: The antigen is unknown.

Some clones are missing from TCRdb's copy, which holds only in-frame ones; the method was immunoSEQ multiplex PCR. The sample contains some 100,000 clones, approximately 90% of which appear only once. Germline V lookup: CDR1 SGHNT, CDR2 YYREEE (reference sequence). J was trimmed by 2 bases and V by 0 bases; bases with no gene match: 3. This CDR3 is built from 15 residues. The receptor was isolated from a human donor who was the organ donor for an intestinal transplant. The sequences come from unstimulated CD8+ T cells sorted from spleen or lymph node cells, collected before transplant. The rearrangement joins TRBV5-4 to TRBJ2-7, with 9 bases lining up with TRBD1. CDR3 DNA sequence: TGTGCCAGCAGCTTGGGGGGACAGGGTCCCTACGAGCAGTACTTC. Translated: CASSLGGQGPYEQYF.